The 7 T cell receptor beta chains below were found in one sample sequenced in a study of blood T cell repertoires in COVID-19. The method was immunoSEQ multiplex PCR; TCRdb's version includes in-frame clones alone and lacks a portion of them. The table includes 270,000 or so clones, around 85% detected once. The sequenced material came from peripheral blood. All receptors come from a woman aged 25 to 39 with COVID-19, enrolled during active disease.

The chain employs TRBV19 and TRBJ2-1; 9 nucleotides align to TRBD1. The CDR3 is made up of 14 amino acids. V trimming: 9 bases; J trimming: 3 bases; junction bases outside the gene matches: 6. Germline V gene sequence: CDR1 LNHDA, CDR2 SQIVND (reference sequence). In DNA form, the CDR3 reads TGTGCCAGCCGCCGGGACAGGGACTACAATGAGCAGTTCTTC. It translates to CASRRDRDYNEQFF.

V is TRBV11-3 and J is TRBJ2-1; 9 bases align to TRBD2. The CDR3 is made up of 15 amino acids. Germline assignment: CDR1 SGHNT and CDR2 YENEEA. The V and J ends lost 5 bases and 7 bases, in that order; junction bases with no gene match: 9. The CDR3 DNA reads TGTGCCAGCAGCGCCCGCGGGGGGGGCGGGAATGAGCAGTTCTTC. Its protein product is CASSARGGGGNEQFF.

The chain combines TRBV5-1 with TRBJ2-3; D is possibly TRBD2 (6 bases). The ends were cut back, 1 base at V and 3 bases at J, with 12 bases in the middle. The CDR3 totals 15 residues. Per the germline V gene, CDR1 is SGHRS and CDR2 is YFSETQ. The CDR3 DNA follows: TGCGCCAGCAGCTTGTTAGCGGAATCAACAGATACGCAGTATTTT. Encoded protein: CASSLLAESTDTQYF.

This clone was seen once. The rearrangement joins TRBV6-5 to TRBJ2-7, with 9 bases aligning to TRBD1. V shed 2 bases, J shed 3 bases, and the junction held 5 bases outside the gene matches. Germline CDR1 is MNHEY and CDR2 is SVGAGI. The CDR3 length is 15 residues. The CDR3 sequence: CASSYGTGFHYEQYF. The CDR3 DNA is TGTGCCAGCAGTTACGGGACAGGGTTTCACTACGAGCAGTACTTC.

This clone has at least ten counts. The chain links TRBV2 to TRBJ2-2, with D unresolved. V was trimmed by 3 bases and J by 1 base, leaving 6 bases between them. Germline V gives CDR1 SNHLY, CDR2 FYNNEI. The CDR3 totals 14 residues. The CDR3 nucleotides read TGTGCCAGCAGTGATGGAGAGAACACCGGGGAGCTGTTTTTT. Amino acid sequence: CASSDGENTGELFF.

This chain joins TRBV7-2 and TRBJ1-1, with 7 bases identical to TRBD1. With 4 bases clipped from V and 5 bases from J, the junction kept 13 bases outside the gene matches. Germline V CDR1 and CDR2: SGHTA, FQGNSA. This CDR3 spans 16 amino acids. The CDR3 nucleotides are TGTGCCAGCAGCTCACTCCTAGAATCAGGGGGTACTGAAGCTTTCTTT. Its translation: CASSSLLESGGTEAFF.

The V and J genes are TRBV6-1 and TRBJ2-1, with TRBD2 identical over 15 bases. CDR1 MNHNS and CDR2 SASEGT come from the germline V gene. Trimming cost V 1 base and J 7 bases; bases outside gene matches: 17. The CDR3 is 21 amino acids. For the CDR3, the DNA is TGTGCCAGCAGTGAAGTGGGTGGACTAGCGGGGGGGGCGGATAGGAGAAATGAGCAGTTCTTC. Protein sequence: CASSEVGGLAGGADRRNEQFF.